In this sample, the clone carrying this T cell receptor (beta chain) turned up a few times. Clones were read by immunoSEQ multiplex PCR, and TCRdb kept only the in-frame ones, dropping some. The sample has 100,000 to 150,000 clones, around 90% seen once. The data were taken from a study of T cell responses to AZD1222 COVID-19 vaccine. As for the study in general: Pooled together were second doses at about 4 or about 12 weeks.

The CDR3 runs to 15 residues. In germline, CDR1 is MNHEY, CDR2 SVGEGT. The V and J ends lost 2 bases and 6 bases, in that order; junction bases with no gene match: 5. The sample in question was peripheral blood, obtained on day 0 of AZD1222 vaccination. This chain uses TRBV6-2 or TRBV6-3 with TRBJ2-3; TRBD2 matches at 10 bases. The receptor was derived from an adult in good health. CDR3 loop: CASSYERGGVDTQYF. CDR3 nucleotides: TGTGCCAGCAGTTACGAGCGGGGGGGTGTGGATACGCAGTATTTT.